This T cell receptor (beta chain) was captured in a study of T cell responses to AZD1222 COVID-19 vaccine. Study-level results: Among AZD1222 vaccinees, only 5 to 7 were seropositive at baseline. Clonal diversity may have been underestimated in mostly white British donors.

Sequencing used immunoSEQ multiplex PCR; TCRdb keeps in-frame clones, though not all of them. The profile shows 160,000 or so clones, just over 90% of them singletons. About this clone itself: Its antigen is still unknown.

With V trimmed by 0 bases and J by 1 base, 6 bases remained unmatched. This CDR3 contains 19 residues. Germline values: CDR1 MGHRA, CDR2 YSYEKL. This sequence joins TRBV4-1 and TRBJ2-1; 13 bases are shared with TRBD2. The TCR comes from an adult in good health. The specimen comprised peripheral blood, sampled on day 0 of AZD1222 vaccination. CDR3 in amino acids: CASSQDPTGLAGSYNEQFF. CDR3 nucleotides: TGCGCCAGCAGCCAAGATCCTACGGGACTAGCGGGATCCTACAATGAGCAGTTCTTC.